This T cell receptor beta chain was obtained from a study of vaccination effects on CD4 cells after COVID-19. Broader study findings: Sampling in the study covered few convalescent patients and included no early post-infection timepoints.

Note on this clone: Its target is not known.

Pools of viral peptides were used by the ViraFEST assay to expand antigen-specific CD4+ T cells ahead of sequencing. CD4+ T cells were isolated after around 10 days of culture. Each participant was given two doses of one vaccine (BNT162b2 or mRNA-1273). In the cultures, half the medium was exchanged for IL-2 medium on days 3 and 7. This CDR3 has 17 residues. The germline CDR1 and CDR2 sequences are MGHRA and YSYEKL. Germline trimming cut 4 bases from V and 7 bases from J; bases unmatched to any gene: 15. Some clones are missing from TCRdb's copy, which holds only in-frame ones; the method was immunoSEQ multiplex PCR. The table lists tens of thousands of clones, around 70% of them singletons.

The sequenced sample was CD4+ T cells from PBMCs cultured with HCoV-OC43 spike peptides, obtained after COVID-19 vaccination. The subset: HCoV-OC43 spike overlapping peptide pool stimulation. The rearrangement links TRBV4-1 to TRBJ1-4, with TRBD1 identical over 7 bases. This receptor was taken from a human donor who received a COVID-19 vaccine. This CDR3 is CASSLGAGGFGSEKLFF. The CDR3 DNA reads as TGCGCCAGCAGCCTCGGGGCAGGGGGTTTCGGAAGTGAAAAACTGTTTTTT.